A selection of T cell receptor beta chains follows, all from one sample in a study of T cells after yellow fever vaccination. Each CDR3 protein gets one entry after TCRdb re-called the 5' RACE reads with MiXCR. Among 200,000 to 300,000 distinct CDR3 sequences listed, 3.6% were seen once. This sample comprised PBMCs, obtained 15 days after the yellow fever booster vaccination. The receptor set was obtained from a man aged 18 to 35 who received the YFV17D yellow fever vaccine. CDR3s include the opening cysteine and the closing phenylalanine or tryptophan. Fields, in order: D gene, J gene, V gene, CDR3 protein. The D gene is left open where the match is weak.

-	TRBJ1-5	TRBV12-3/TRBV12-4	CASSFWGGNQPQHF
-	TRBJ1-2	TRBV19	CASSITAQNYGYTF
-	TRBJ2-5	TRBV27	CASSVARTEAQYF
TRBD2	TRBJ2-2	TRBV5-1	CASSLALTSGGARTGELFF
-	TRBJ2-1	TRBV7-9	CASSPGGGQFF
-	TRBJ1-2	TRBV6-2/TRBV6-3	CASSSSGHSYGYTF
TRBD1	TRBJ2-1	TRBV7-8	CASSLRHPDRVVDEQFF
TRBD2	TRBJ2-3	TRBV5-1	CASSPRGMGLAGPTDTQYF
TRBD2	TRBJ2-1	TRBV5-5	CASSLASGALSYNGQFF
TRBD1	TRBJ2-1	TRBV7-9	CASSEGTGGYNEQFF
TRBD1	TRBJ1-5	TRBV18	CASSSQGNRVDQPQHF
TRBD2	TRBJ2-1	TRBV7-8	CASSLGSLAGLRRSYNEQFF
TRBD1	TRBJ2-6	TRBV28	CASLTTGWTGGGSGANVLTF
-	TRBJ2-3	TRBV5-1	CASCQSTDTQYF
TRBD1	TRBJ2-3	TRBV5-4	CASSTDRADTQYF
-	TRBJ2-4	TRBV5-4	CASSLIPYSLAKNIQYF
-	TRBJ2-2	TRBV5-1	CASRPGTRNTGELFF
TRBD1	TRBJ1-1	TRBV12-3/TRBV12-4	CASSVGQGMSTEAFF